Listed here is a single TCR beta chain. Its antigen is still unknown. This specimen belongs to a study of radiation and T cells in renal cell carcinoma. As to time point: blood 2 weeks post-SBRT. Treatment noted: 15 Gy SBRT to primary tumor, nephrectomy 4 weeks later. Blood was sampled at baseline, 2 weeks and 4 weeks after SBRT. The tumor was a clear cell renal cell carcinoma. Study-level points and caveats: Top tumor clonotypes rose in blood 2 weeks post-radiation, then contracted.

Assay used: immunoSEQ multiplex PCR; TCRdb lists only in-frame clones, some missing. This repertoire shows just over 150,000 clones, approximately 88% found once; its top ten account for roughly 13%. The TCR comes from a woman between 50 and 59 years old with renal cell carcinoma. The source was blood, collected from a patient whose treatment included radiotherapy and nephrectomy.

The CDR3 nucleotides read TGTGCCAGTAGTCCCCGGGATCCGGGGTCCTATGGCTACACCTTC. Its protein product is CASSPRDPGSYGYTF. V gene TRBV19 combines with J gene TRBJ1-2; D is unclear. Germline CDR1 and CDR2: LNHDA and SQIVND (reference sequence). V shed 5 bases and J shed 4 bases, with 17 bases lying between them. The CDR3 loop spans 15 amino acids.